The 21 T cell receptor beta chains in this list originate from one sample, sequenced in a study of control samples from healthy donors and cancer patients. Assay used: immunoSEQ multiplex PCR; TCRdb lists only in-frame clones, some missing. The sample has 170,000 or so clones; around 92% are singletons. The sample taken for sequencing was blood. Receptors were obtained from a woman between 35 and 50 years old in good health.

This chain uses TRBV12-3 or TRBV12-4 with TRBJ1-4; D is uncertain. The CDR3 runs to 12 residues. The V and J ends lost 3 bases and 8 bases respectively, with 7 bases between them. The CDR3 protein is CASSFQLEKLFF. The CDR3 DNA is TGTGCCAGCAGTTTCCAGTTGGAAAAACTGTTTTTT.

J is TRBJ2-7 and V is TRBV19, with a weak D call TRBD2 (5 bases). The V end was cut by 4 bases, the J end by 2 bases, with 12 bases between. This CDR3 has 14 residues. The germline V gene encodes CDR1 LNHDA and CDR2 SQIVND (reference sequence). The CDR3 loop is CASSRGPPTYEQYF. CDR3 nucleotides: TGTGCCAGTAGTAGAGGGCCCCCCACCTACGAGCAGTACTTC.

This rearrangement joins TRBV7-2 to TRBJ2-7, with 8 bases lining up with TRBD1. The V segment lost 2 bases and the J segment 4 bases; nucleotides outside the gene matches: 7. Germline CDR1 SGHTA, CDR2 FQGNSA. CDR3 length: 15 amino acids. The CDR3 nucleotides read TGTGCCAGCAGCTTACCGGGACAGGTATTTTACGAGCAGTACTTC. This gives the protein CASSLPGQVFYEQYF.

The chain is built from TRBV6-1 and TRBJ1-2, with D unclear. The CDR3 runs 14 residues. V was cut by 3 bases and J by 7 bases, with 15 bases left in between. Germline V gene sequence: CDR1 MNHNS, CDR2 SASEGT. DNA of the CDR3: TGTGCCAGCAGTGAGGGTGGCACCCGAGGTGGCTACACCTTC. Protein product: CASSEGGTRGGYTF.

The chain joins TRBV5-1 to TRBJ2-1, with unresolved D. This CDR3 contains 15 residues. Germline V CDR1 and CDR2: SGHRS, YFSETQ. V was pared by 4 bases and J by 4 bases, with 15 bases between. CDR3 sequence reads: CASSTLPEVYNEQFF. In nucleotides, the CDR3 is TGCGCCAGCAGCACCCTCCCGGAAGTTTACAATGAGCAGTTCTTC.

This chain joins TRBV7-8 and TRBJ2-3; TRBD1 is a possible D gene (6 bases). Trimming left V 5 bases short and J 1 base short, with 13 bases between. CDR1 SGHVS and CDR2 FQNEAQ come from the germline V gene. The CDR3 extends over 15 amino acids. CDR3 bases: TGTGCCAGCAGCCGCCCGGGACACGGCACAGATACGCAGTATTTT. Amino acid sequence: CASSRPGHGTDTQYF.

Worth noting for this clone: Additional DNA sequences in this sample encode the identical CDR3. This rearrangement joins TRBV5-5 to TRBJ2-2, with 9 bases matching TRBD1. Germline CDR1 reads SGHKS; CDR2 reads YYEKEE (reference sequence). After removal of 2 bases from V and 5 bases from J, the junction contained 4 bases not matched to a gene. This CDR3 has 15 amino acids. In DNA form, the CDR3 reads TGTGCCAGCAGCTTCGGGACAGGGAATACCGGGGAGCTGTTTTTT. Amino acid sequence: CASSFGTGNTGELFF.

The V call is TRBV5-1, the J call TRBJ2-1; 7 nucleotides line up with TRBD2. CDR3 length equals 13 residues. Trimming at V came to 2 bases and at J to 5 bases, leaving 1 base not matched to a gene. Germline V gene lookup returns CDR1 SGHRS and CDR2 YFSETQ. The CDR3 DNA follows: TGCGCCAGCAGCTTTCGGGGGGACAATGAGCAGTTCTTC. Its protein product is CASSFRGDNEQFF.

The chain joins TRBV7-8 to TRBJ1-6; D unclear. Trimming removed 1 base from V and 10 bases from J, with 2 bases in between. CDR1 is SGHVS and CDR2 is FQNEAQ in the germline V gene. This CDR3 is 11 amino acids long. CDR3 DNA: TGTGCCAGCAGCTTAGAGTCACCCCTCCACTTT. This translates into CASSLESPLHF.

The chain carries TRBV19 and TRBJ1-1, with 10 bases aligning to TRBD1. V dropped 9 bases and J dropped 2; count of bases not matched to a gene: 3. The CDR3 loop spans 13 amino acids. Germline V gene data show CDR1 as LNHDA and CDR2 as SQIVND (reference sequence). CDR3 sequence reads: CASGDRGNTEAFF. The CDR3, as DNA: TGTGCCAGCGGGGACAGGGGAAACACTGAAGCTTTCTTT.

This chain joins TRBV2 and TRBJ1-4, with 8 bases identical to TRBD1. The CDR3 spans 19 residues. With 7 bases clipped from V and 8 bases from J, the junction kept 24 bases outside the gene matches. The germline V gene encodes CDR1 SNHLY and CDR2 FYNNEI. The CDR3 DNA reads TGTGCCAGCATACTACCAGGGACAGGCGGGACGATACTGAGGGAAAAACTGTTTTTT. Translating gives CASILPGTGGTILREKLFF. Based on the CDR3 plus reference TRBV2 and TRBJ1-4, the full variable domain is EPEVTQTPSHQVTQMGQEVILRCVPISNHLYFYWYRQILGQKVEFLVSFYNNEISEKSEIFDDQFSVERPDGSNFTLKIRSTKLEDSAMYFCASILPGTGGTILREKLFFGSGTQLSVL.

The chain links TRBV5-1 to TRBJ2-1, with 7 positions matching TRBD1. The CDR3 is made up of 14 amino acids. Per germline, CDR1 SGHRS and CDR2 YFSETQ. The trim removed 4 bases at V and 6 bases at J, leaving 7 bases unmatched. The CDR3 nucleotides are TGCGCCAGCAGCCCCAGACAGGGTGGCAATGAGCAGTTCTTC. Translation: CASSPRQGGNEQFF.

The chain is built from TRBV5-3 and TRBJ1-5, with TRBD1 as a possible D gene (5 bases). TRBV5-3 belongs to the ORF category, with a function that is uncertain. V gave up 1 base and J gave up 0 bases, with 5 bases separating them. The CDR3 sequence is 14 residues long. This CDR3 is CARSLQGSNQPQHF. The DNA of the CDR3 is TGTGCCAGAAGCTTGCAGGGTAGCAATCAGCCCCAGCATTTT.

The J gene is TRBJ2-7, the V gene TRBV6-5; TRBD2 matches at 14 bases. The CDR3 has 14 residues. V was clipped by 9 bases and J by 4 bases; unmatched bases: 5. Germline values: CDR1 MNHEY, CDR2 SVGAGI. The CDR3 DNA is TGTGCCAGTCCGGGACTAGCGGGGGATTACGAGCAGTACTTC. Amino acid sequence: CASPGLAGDYEQYF.

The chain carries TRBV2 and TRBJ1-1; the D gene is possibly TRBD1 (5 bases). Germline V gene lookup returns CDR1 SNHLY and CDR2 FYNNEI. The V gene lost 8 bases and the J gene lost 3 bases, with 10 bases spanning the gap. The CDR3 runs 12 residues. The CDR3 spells CASGLGDTEAFF. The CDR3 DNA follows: TGTGCCAGCGGTCTGGGGGACACTGAAGCTTTCTTT.

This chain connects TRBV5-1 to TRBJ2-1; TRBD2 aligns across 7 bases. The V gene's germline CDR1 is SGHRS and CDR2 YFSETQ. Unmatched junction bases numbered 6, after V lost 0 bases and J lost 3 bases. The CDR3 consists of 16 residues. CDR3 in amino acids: CASSLDLRGGYNEQFF. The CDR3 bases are TGCGCCAGCAGCTTGGATCTCCGCGGGGGCTACAATGAGCAGTTCTTC.

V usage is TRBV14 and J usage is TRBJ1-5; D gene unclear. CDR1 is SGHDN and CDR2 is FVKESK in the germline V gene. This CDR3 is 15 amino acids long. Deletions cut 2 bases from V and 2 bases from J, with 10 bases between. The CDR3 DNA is TGTGCCAGCAGCCAACAACAACAGTGCAATCAGCCCCAGCATTTT. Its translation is CASSQQQQCNQPQHF.

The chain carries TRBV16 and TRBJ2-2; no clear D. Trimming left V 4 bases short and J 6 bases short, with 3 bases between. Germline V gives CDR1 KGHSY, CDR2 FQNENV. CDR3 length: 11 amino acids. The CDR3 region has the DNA TGTGCCAGCAGCCTGCCCGGGGAGCTGTTTTTT. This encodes CASSLPGELFF.

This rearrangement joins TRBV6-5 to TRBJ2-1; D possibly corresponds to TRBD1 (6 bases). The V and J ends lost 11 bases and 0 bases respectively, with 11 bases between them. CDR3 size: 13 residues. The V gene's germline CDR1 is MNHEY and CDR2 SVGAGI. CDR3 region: CALRGSSYNEQFF. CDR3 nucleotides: TGTGCCCTGAGGGGGAGCTCCTACAATGAGCAGTTCTTC.

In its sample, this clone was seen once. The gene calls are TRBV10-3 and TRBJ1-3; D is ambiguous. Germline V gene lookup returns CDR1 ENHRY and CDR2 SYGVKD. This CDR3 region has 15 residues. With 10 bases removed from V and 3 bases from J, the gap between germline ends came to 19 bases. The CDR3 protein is CATMGADTSGNTIYF. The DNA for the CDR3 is TGTGCCACCATGGGCGCAGACACCAGTGGAAACACCATATATTTT.

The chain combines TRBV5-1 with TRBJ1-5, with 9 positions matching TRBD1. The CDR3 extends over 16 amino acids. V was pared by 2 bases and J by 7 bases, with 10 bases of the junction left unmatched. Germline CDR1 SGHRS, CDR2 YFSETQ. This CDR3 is CASSLGTGGAAQPQHF. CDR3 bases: TGCGCCAGCAGCTTAGGCACAGGGGGCGCGGCCCAGCCCCAGCATTTT.